These T cell receptor beta chains were read from a single sample in a study of shared clonotypes between healthy human individuals. Clones were sequenced by immunoSEQ multiplex PCR, and TCRdb holds only the in-frame ones, with some missing. The sample lists 2,500,000 or so clones; 85% to 95% were seen once. Sequencing was done on a sample of naive CD4+ T cells sorted from blood. These TCRs come from a man younger than 30 in good health. Each CDR3 is given with its conserved first and last residue. A D gene is named only where the DNA matches it firmly. The size field is filled for only some rows; it gives once, few, many or a size class.

J gene | V gene | clone size | D gene | CDR3 protein | CDR3 DNA
TRBJ2-5 | TRBV11-3 | - | TRBD1 | CASSITQGAQETQYF | TGTGCCAGCAGCATTACTCAGGGGGCCCAAGAGACCCAGTACTTC
TRBJ2-5 | TRBV7-7 | - | TRBD2 | CASSLGFGVPGLAGTETQYF | TGTGCTAGCAGCTTAGGGTTCGGAGTGCCCGGACTAGCGGGAACGGAGACCCAGTACTTC
TRBJ1-1 | TRBV7-6 | - | - | CASSEITDTEAFF | TGTGCCAGCAGCGAAATCACGGACACTGAAGCTTTCTTT
TRBJ2-5 | TRBV5-1 | - | TRBD1 | CASSVGQGAFQETQYF | TGCGCCAGCAGCGTTGGACAGGGAGCCTTTCAAGAGACCCAGTACTTC
TRBJ2-1 | TRBV7-2 | - | TRBD1 | CASSVRDRRAYNEQFF | TGTGCCAGCAGCGTGAGGGACAGACGAGCCTACAATGAGCAGTTCTTC
TRBJ2-7 | TRBV5-1 | - | TRBD1 | CASSLEPGQGNYEQYF | TGCGCCAGCAGCTTGGAACCGGGACAGGGAAACTACGAGCAGTACTTC
TRBJ2-7 | TRBV5-6 | - | TRBD1 | CASSPGQGRMSYEQYF | TGTGCCAGCAGTCCAGGACAGGGACGAATGTCCTACGAGCAGTACTTC
TRBJ2-1 | TRBV5-1 | - | TRBD2 | CASRPGLAVYNEQFF | TGCGCCAGCAGACCGGGACTAGCGGTATACAATGAGCAGTTCTTC
TRBJ2-7 | TRBV25-1 | - | TRBD2 | CASSDPGGPSSYEQYF | TGTGCCAGCAGTGATCCGGGAGGCCCGAGCTCCTACGAGCAGTACTTC
TRBJ2-2 | TRBV9 | few | TRBD2 | CASSSSTSPGELFF | TGTGCCAGCAGCTCATCGACTAGCCCCGGGGAGCTGTTTTTT
TRBJ1-4 | TRBV4-1 | - | - | CASSPGGGGEKLFF | TGCGCCAGCAGCCCCGGAGGGGGTGGTGAAAAACTGTTTTTT
TRBJ1-4 | TRBV15 | - | - | CATSRGTSGGTNEKLFF | TGTGCCACCAGCAGAGGCACTTCTGGGGGTACTAATGAAAAACTGTTTTTT
TRBJ2-1 | TRBV5-1 | - | TRBD2 | CASSLAWLAGYNEQFF | TGCGCCAGCAGCTTGGCTTGGCTAGCGGGTTACAATGAGCAGTTCTTC
TRBJ2-7 | TRBV12-5 | - | - | CASGLAPYEQYF | TGTGCTAGTGGTTTGGCCCCTTACGAGCAGTACTTC
TRBJ2-7 | TRBV30 | - | - | CAWSVRWWEQDEQYF | TGTGCCTGGAGTGTACGTTGGTGGGAACAGGACGAGCAGTACTTC
TRBJ2-5 | TRBV7-9 | - | - | CASSPGTSQETQYF | TGTGCCAGCAGCCCTGGGACATCGCAAGAGACCCAGTACTTC
TRBJ2-3 | TRBV27 | - | TRBD2 | CASSLSPGSSGTQYF | TGTGCCAGCAGTTTATCGCCCGGTTCTAGCGGTACGCAGTATTTT
TRBJ2-7 | TRBV10-1 | once | TRBD2 | CASSELAGGKQYF | TGCGCCAGCAGTGAACTAGCGGGAGGGAAGCAGTACTTC
TRBJ1-6 | TRBV10-2 | - | - | CASSDRLGSSYNSPLHF | TGCGCCAGCAGTGATCGCTTGGGCTCATCCTATAATTCACCCCTCCACTTT
TRBJ2-3 | TRBV5-6 | - | - | CASSLRQGEDTQYF | TGTGCCAGCAGCTTACGGCAGGGAGAAGATACGCAGTATTTT
TRBJ2-5 | TRBV18 | - | - | CASSPLDYQETQYF | TGTGCCAGCTCACCACTGGATTACCAAGAGACCCAGTACTTC
TRBJ1-4 | TRBV30 | - | - | CAWSVLWGLNEKLFF | TGTGCCTGGAGTGTACTCTGGGGCCTGAATGAAAAACTGTTTTTT
TRBJ2-5 | TRBV7-9 | - | - | CASSDPGGLGETQYF | TGTGCCAGCAGCGACCCAGGGGGGCTGGGAGAGACCCAGTACTTC
TRBJ2-7 | TRBV5-1 | - | - | CASSSGTSSSYEQYF | TGCGCCAGCAGCTCCGGGACATCAAGCTCCTACGAGCAGTACTTC
TRBJ1-6 | TRBV13 | - | - | CASSFSDVSFSPLHF | TGTGCCAGCAGCTTCTCCGATGTGTCGTTTTCACCCCTCCACTTT
TRBJ1-1 | TRBV19 | - | TRBD1 | CASSIPRPGGTTEAFF | TGTGCCAGTAGTATCCCCAGGCCAGGGGGAACCACTGAAGCTTTCTTT
TRBJ2-3 | TRBV10-3 | - | - | CAIGSDTSTDTQYF | TGTGCCATCGGGTCCGATACCAGCACAGATACGCAGTATTTT
TRBJ1-4 | TRBV4-1 | - | TRBD1 | CASSQDRTGWEKLFF | TGCGCCAGCAGCCAAGATCGGACAGGGTGGGAAAAACTGTTTTTT
TRBJ2-2 | TRBV5-1 | - | TRBD1 | CASRGTGGTGELFF | TGCGCCAGCAGGGGGACAGGGGGCACCGGGGAGCTGTTTTTT
TRBJ1-6 | TRBV5-1 | few | - | CASSSEQGSPLHF | TGCGCCAGCAGCTCGGAACAGGGATCACCCCTCCACTTT
TRBJ1-1 | TRBV13 | - | - | CASSLQGSSTEAFF | TGTGCCAGCAGCTTACAGGGTTCAAGCACTGAAGCTTTCTTT
TRBJ2-3 | TRBV5-1 | - | - | CASSFPTGQGADTQYF | TGCGCCAGCAGCTTCCCGACAGGCCAAGGGGCAGATACGCAGTATTTT
TRBJ2-5 | TRBV5-6 | once | TRBD1 | CASSLGQGFAETQYF | TGTGCCAGCAGCTTGGGACAGGGGTTTGCTGAGACCCAGTACTTC
TRBJ2-7 | TRBV4-3 | - | - | CASSQVDIPAYEQYF | TGCGCCAGCAGCCAAGTGGACATACCGGCCTACGAGCAGTACTTC
TRBJ1-5 | TRBV30 | - | TRBD1 | CAWSQQGNQPQHF | TGTGCCTGGAGTCAACAGGGGAATCAGCCCCAGCATTTT
TRBJ1-6 | TRBV30 | - | - | CAQSRGQLSSPLHF | TGTGCGCAAAGCAGGGGACAATTGAGTTCACCCCTCCACTTT
TRBJ1-6 | TRBV11-2 | - | - | CASSLNGVYNSPLHF | TGTGCCAGCAGCTTAAACGGGGTCTATAATTCACCCCTCCACTTT
TRBJ2-7 | TRBV5-4 | - | TRBD1 | CASSPRQGQYEQYF | TGTGCCAGCAGCCCACGACAGGGGCAGTACGAGCAGTACTTC
TRBJ1-4 | TRBV7-9 | - | - | CASSLMGGKREKLFF | TGTGCCAGCAGTCTAATGGGGGGCAAGAGGGAAAAACTGTTTTTT
TRBJ1-5 | TRBV19 | - | TRBD1 | CASRSGTANQPQHF | TGTGCCAGTAGATCGGGGACAGCAAATCAGCCCCAGCATTTT
TRBJ1-4 | TRBV5-4 | - | - | CASSLTTEEKLFF | TGTGCCAGCAGCTTGACCACGGAAGAAAAACTGTTTTTT
TRBJ1-2 | TRBV10-3 | - | TRBD1 | CAISGDRTPGYTF | TGTGCCATCAGTGGGGACAGAACCCCTGGCTACACCTTC
TRBJ1-1 | TRBV2 | - | TRBD1 | CASSRDRGAFEAFF | TGTGCCAGCAGTAGAGACAGGGGCGCTTTTGAAGCTTTCTTT
TRBJ1-4 | TRBV5-1 | - | TRBD1 | CASSPRTGANNEKLFF | TGCGCCAGCAGCCCCCGGACAGGGGCAAATAATGAAAAACTGTTTTTT
TRBJ1-5 | TRBV20-1 | - | - | CRGAVNQPQHF | TGCAGGGGGGCGGTCAATCAGCCCCAGCATTTT
TRBJ2-7 | TRBV25-1 | - | - | CASSRDGYEQYF | TGTGCCAGCAGCCGGGACGGCTACGAGCAGTACTTC
TRBJ1-1 | TRBV6-5 | - | - | CASRGIGNTEAFF | TGTGCCAGCAGGGGGATAGGGAACACTGAAGCTTTCTTT
TRBJ2-2 | TRBV9 | - | TRBD1 | CASSPMPGTVNTGELFF | TGTGCCAGCAGCCCAATGCCCGGGACAGTAAACACCGGGGAGCTGTTTTTT
TRBJ2-2 | TRBV5-6 | - | TRBD1 | CASSYRGTGENTGELFF | TGTGCCAGCAGCTACAGGGGGACGGGAGAAAACACCGGGGAGCTGTTTTTT
TRBJ1-2 | TRBV5-8 | once | - | CASSWGLWRDNYGYTF | TGTGCCAGCAGCTGGGGGTTATGGAGGGATAACTATGGCTACACCTTC
TRBJ1-5 | TRBV28 | - | - | CASRASAPGNQPQHF | TGTGCCAGCAGGGCTTCCGCCCCAGGCAATCAGCCCCAGCATTTT
TRBJ1-4 | TRBV5-4 | - | - | CASSLARPGDEKLFF | TGTGCCAGCAGCTTGGCTCGCCCAGGGGACGAAAAACTGTTTTTT